The 15 T cell receptor beta chains below all came from one sample that was sequenced in a study of blood T cell repertoires in COVID-19. Using immunoSEQ multiplex PCR, the repertoire was profiled, and TCRdb retains in-frame clones only, with some absent. The sample lists approximately 170,000 clones, 70% to 90% occurring once. Sequencing used peripheral blood. Receptor source: a man aged 80 or over with COVID-19, enrolled during active disease.

A few counts support this clone. Different DNA sequences within this sample yield the same CDR3. This sequence joins TRBV5-1 and TRBJ1-2; possible D gene TRBD1, 5 bases. V was clipped by 0 bases and J by 4 bases, with 10 bases between them. CDR1 and CDR2 (germline): SGHRS, YFSETQ. This CDR3 region has 14 residues. The CDR3 nucleotides read TGCGCCAGCAGCTTGGGGGGCCCTGGCTATGGCTACACCTTC. The encoded protein is CASSLGGPGYGYTF.

The genes are TRBV2 and TRBJ2-5, with 10 bases matching TRBD1. Per germline, CDR1 SNHLY and CDR2 FYNNEI. Trimming took 9 bases from V and 3 from J; bases not matched to a gene: 4. The CDR3 runs 13 residues. The CDR3 nucleotides read TGTGCCAGTGGGACAGGGGTGGAAGAGACCCAGTACTTC. Residues: CASGTGVEETQYF.

J is TRBJ2-2 and V is TRBV7-8; D may be TRBD1 (6 bases). Germline lookup yields CDR1 SGHVS and CDR2 FQNEAQ. The V end was cut by 0 bases, the J end by 8 bases, with 13 bases between. The CDR3 totals 15 residues. The chain's CDR3 is CASSLAGMGQGELFF. The CDR3 DNA is TGTGCCAGCAGCTTAGCCGGAATGGGACAAGGGGAGCTGTTTTTT.

The CDR3 sequence: CTSSQQSGGYNSPLHF. CDR3 bases: TGCACCAGCAGCCAACAATCGGGAGGCTATAATTCACCCCTCCACTTT. The chain uses TRBV1 and TRBJ1-6. TRBV1 is a documented pseudogene. The CDR3 runs to 16 residues.

This clone was picked up many times. V and J are TRBV11-2 and TRBJ2-3, with D possibly matching TRBD2 (5 bases). Trimming took 5 bases from V and 11 from J, leaving 14 bases between them. Per germline, CDR1 SGHAT and CDR2 FQNNGV. CDR3 length: 12 amino acids. CDR3 amino acids: CASSPRTGMQYF. The CDR3 region has the DNA TGTGCCAGCAGCCCCAGAACGGGGATGCAGTATTTT.

This clone was counted only a few times. The chain recombines TRBV3-1 (or the pseudogene TRBV3-2) with TRBJ1-1; 11 bases align to TRBD1. Looked up from germline, CDR1 is LGHDT and CDR2 is YNNKEL (reference sequence). J lost 1 base, V lost 7 bases, and 2 bases had no gene match. CDR3 length equals 14 residues. CDR3 protein: CASKGTGGNTEAFF. The CDR3 coding sequence is TGTGCCAGCAAGGGGACAGGGGGGAACACTGAAGCTTTCTTT.

This chain links TRBV6-5 with TRBJ1-1, with D tentatively TRBD1 (5 bases). Trimming stripped 2 bases from V and 3 bases from J, with 13 bases between. CDR3 length equals 15 residues. CDR1 and CDR2 from the germline V gene are MNHEY and SVGAGI. CDR3 coding DNA: TGTGCCAGCAGTTACAGGGGCCCCCGGGACACTGAAGCTTTCTTT. This sequence encodes CASSYRGPRDTEAFF.

This chain links TRBV9 with TRBJ2-5; 11 nucleotides agree with TRBD2. This CDR3 contains 15 residues. Germline-derived CDR1 and CDR2 are SGDLS and YYNGEE. V shed 4 bases, J shed 4 bases, and the junction held 6 bases outside the gene matches. CDR3 in DNA: TGTGCCAGCAGCTCCGGGCTAGCGGGGGGAGAGACCCAGTACTTC. Encoded protein: CASSSGLAGGETQYF.

This clone was recorded only once. This chain uses TRBV24-1 with TRBJ1-5; TRBD1 matches at 9 bases. The CDR3 contains 17 residues. J gave up 0 bases and V 3 bases, and 5 bases lay outside the gene matches. Per germline, CDR1 KGHDR and CDR2 SFDVKD. This CDR3 reads CATSDRGQGSSNQPQHF. CDR3 sequence (DNA): TGTGCCACCAGTGATCGAGGACAGGGGAGTAGCAATCAGCCCCAGCATTTT.

The chain carries TRBV27 and TRBJ1-2; D is perhaps TRBD1 (5 bases). V dropped 5 bases and J dropped 2 bases, with 18 bases sitting between them. Germline V gives CDR1 MNHEY, CDR2 SMNVEV (reference sequence). The CDR3 consists of 16 residues. The CDR3 nucleotides are TGTGCCAGCAGTCACACGTCATACAGGAACAACTATGGCTACACCTTC. Translated, it gives CASSHTSYRNNYGYTF.

V is TRBV10-3 and J is TRBJ2-5; 7 bases align to TRBD1. The germline V gene encodes CDR1 ENHRY and CDR2 SYGVKD. CDR3 length: 15 residues. V shed 4 bases, J shed 5 bases, and the junction held 10 bases outside the gene matches. The CDR3 DNA is TGTGCCATCAGTGGAAAGACAGGGTTCGGCGAGACCCAGTACTTC. Translated, it gives CAISGKTGFGETQYF.

This sequence joins TRBV27 and TRBJ1-5; D remains ambiguous. The CDR3 contains 14 residues. Looked up from germline, CDR1 is MNHEY and CDR2 is SMNVEV (reference sequence). V shed 2 bases and J shed 3 bases, with 8 bases lying between them. Here the CDR3 reads CASSLRVANQPQHF. The CDR3 DNA reads as TGTGCCAGCAGTTTACGGGTTGCCAATCAGCCCCAGCATTTT.

The CDR3 sequence: CASSLRTGASYGYTF. The CDR3 nucleotides read TGTGCCAGCAGCTTACGGACAGGGGCTTCGTATGGCTACACCTTC. The chain links TRBV7-8 to TRBJ1-2, with 9 positions matching TRBD1. Per the germline V gene, CDR1 is SGHVS and CDR2 is FQNEAQ. This CDR3 comprises 15 residues. With 2 bases clipped from V and 5 bases from J, the junction kept 6 bases outside the gene matches.

The chain has TRBV19 and TRBJ2-5, with D perhaps TRBD2 (5 bases). CDR3 length: 12 amino acids. The V gene lost 5 bases and the J gene lost 7 bases, with 11 bases spanning the gap. Germline V gives CDR1 LNHDA, CDR2 SQIVND (reference sequence). Here the CDR3 reads CASSSPSGTQYF. CDR3 in DNA: TGTGCCAGTAGTTCTCCGAGCGGGACCCAGTACTTC.

The chain is built from TRBV4-3 and TRBJ2-1, with D possibly being TRBD2 (6 bases). Germline V CDR1 and CDR2: LGHNA, YSLEER. This CDR3 is 14 amino acids long. The V end lost 4 bases, the J end lost 6 bases, and 13 bases lay between the germline ends. The CDR3 DNA is TGCGCCAGCAGCCGGATACTAGCTTCCAATGAGCAGTTCTTC. Translating it yields CASSRILASNEQFF.